Each of the 18 T cell receptor beta chains below was sequenced from the same sample in a study of OX40 agonist ivuxolimab in advanced cancers. Generated by immunoSEQ multiplex PCR, the TCRdb table keeps only in-frame clones and is missing some. The sample yields some 65,000 clones, roughly 87% seen once. The sample here was CD4+ or CD8+ T cells sorted from blood, taken in a trial of the OX40 agonist ivuxolimab. The receptors originated from an adult with an advanced solid tumor such as melanoma, head and neck, liver or kidney cancer.

This chain connects TRBV29-1 to TRBJ1-5, with 7 bases fitting TRBD1. This CDR3 spans 13 amino acids. CDR1 is SQVTM and CDR2 is ANQGSEA in the germline V gene. V dropped 6 bases and J dropped 5; count of bases not matched to a gene: 7. CDR3 region: CSVATGTHQPQHF. Written as DNA, the CDR3 is TGCAGCGTGGCGACAGGGACGCATCAGCCCCAGCATTTT.

The rearrangement joins TRBV5-4 to TRBJ2-3; possible D gene TRBD2, 5 bases. Germline V gene data show CDR1 as SGHNT and CDR2 as YYREEE (reference sequence). V was cut by 0 bases and J by 0 bases, with 17 bases left in between. The CDR3 is made up of 18 amino acids. DNA of the CDR3: TGTGCCAGCAGCTTGGGAACGCGGGCAGCCCTTAGCACAGATACGCAGTATTTT. It encodes CASSLGTRAALSTDTQYF.

This sequence joins TRBV7-2 and TRBJ2-1, with 11 bases matching TRBD1. Trimming at V came to 7 bases and at J to 9 bases, leaving 8 bases not matched to a gene. Germline V gene lookup returns CDR1 SGHTA and CDR2 FQGNSA. The CDR3 covers 14 residues. As DNA, the CDR3 is TGTGCCAGCATGAGAGGACAGGGGGCTGGTGAGCAGTTCTTC. This encodes CASMRGQGAGEQFF.

The V and J genes are TRBV5-1 and TRBJ2-7, with D perhaps assigned TRBD1 or TRBD2 (5 bases each). The CDR3 has 15 residues. Trimming removed 0 bases from V and 0 bases from J, with 10 bases in between. Germline V gives CDR1 SGHRS, CDR2 YFSETQ. The CDR3 DNA sequence: TGCGCCAGCAGCTTGGCCGGGGCAAACTCCTACGAGCAGTACTTC. Residues: CASSLAGANSYEQYF.

This clone was recorded only once. The chain joins TRBV30 to TRBJ2-1; TRBD1 aligns across 8 bases. J was trimmed by 8 bases and V by 2 bases; bases with no gene match: 5. Germline V gives CDR1 GTSNPN, CDR2 SVGIG (reference sequence). The CDR3 is 13 amino acids. The CDR3 DNA reads as TGTGCCTGGAGTATGGACAGGGTAGATGAGCAGTTCTTC. Protein: CAWSMDRVDEQFF.

This rearrangement joins TRBV7-2 to TRBJ2-1; 7 positions agree with TRBD1. Trimming removed 7 bases from V and 2 bases from J; junction bases left unmatched: 8. Germline lookup yields CDR1 SGHTA and CDR2 FQGNSA. The length of the CDR3 is 15 residues. CDR3 sequence: CASNPGQTTYNEQFF. The CDR3 DNA sequence: TGTGCCAGCAACCCGGGACAGACTACCTACAATGAGCAGTTCTTC.

The chain uses TRBV2 and TRBJ2-5; TRBD2 matches 14 bases. This CDR3 has 16 amino acids. From germline, CDR1 is SNHLY and CDR2 FYNNEI. The J segment lost 2 bases and the V segment lost 6 bases, leaving 5 bases of the junction unmatched. CDR3 in DNA: TGTGCCAGCAGCCAGGGACTAGCGGGAGAACAAGAGACCCAGTACTTC. Translation gives CASSQGLAGEQETQYF.

The V gene is TRBV7-3, the J gene TRBJ2-2; 7 nucleotides agree with TRBD2. CDR1 and CDR2 from the germline V gene are SGHTA and FQGTGA. Germline trimming cut 5 bases from V and 15 bases from J; bases unmatched to any gene: 9. The CDR3 has 12 residues. CDR3 in amino acids: CASSQDSGRVFF. CDR3 DNA: TGTGCCAGCAGCCAAGACTCGGGGAGGGTGTTTTTT.

This chain connects TRBV6-1 to TRBJ2-1; 7 bases agree with TRBD1. There are 14 residues in the CDR3. Per germline, CDR1 MNHNS and CDR2 SASEGT. V lost 7 bases and J lost 3; bases outside the gene matches: 6. CDR3 sequence (DNA): TGTGCCAGCATGAGACAGGGTGGCTACAATGAGCAGTTCTTC. This sequence encodes CASMRQGGYNEQFF.

This clone was detected only a few times. The chain joins TRBV10-3 to TRBJ2-7; D may be TRBD1 or TRBD2 (5 bases each). This CDR3 is built from 10 residues. Trimming left V 8 bases short and J 6 bases short, with 8 bases between. Germline assignment: CDR1 ENHRY and CDR2 SYGVKD. The CDR3: CAIGDLEQYF. The DNA for the CDR3 is TGTGCCATCGGGGACCTCGAGCAGTACTTC.

The chain uses TRBV11-2 and TRBJ2-7; TRBD2 matches 9 bases. CDR1 is SGHAT and CDR2 is FQNNGV in the germline V gene. This CDR3 region has 16 residues. Trimming removed 7 bases from V and 2 bases from J; junction bases left unmatched: 12. DNA for the CDR3: TGTGCCAGCACCCCTCCCTCCGGCGGGAGGGCCTACGAGCAGTACTTC. Translation gives CASTPPSGGRAYEQYF.

The chain carries TRBV7-9 and TRBJ1-5, with unresolved D. CDR3 size: 13 residues. Germline V CDR1 and CDR2: SEHNR, FQNEAQ (reference sequence). V shed 1 base and J shed 6 bases, with 7 bases lying between them. The CDR3 DNA reads as TGTGCCAGCAGCTTAGGGTGGGGTCAGCCCCAGCATTTT. The encoded protein is CASSLGWGQPQHF. The entire variable domain, with the rest obtained from reference TRBV7-9 and TRBJ1-5, is as follows: DTGVSQNPRHKITKRGQNVTFRCDPISEHNRLYWYRQTLGQGPEFLTYFQNEAQLEKSRLLSDRFSAERPKGSFSTLEIQRTEQGDSAMYLCASSLGWGQPQHFGDGTRLSIL.

The genes are TRBV28 and TRBJ2-7, with 8 nucleotides matching TRBD2. Germline CDR1 and CDR2: MDHEN and SYDVKM. The CDR3 runs 14 residues. The V and J ends lost 4 bases and 0 bases, in that order; junction bases with no gene match: 2. The CDR3 DNA sequence: TGTGCCAGCAGTTCTACTAGCGGCTCCTACGAGCAGTACTTC. This gives the protein CASSSTSGSYEQYF.

This clone was observed a single time. The V call is TRBV28, the J call TRBJ2-5; TRBD1 might be the D (6 bases). Germline CDR1 MDHEN, CDR2 SYDVKM. With 3 bases removed from V and 3 bases from J, the gap between germline ends came to 11 bases. The CDR3 runs to 14 residues. CDR3 amino acids: CASSFPGDEETQYF. CDR3 sequence (DNA): TGTGCCAGCAGTTTCCCAGGGGACGAAGAGACCCAGTACTTC. Supplemented by reference TRBV28 and TRBJ2-5, the full variable domain reads DVKVTQSSRYLVKRTGEKVFLECVQDMDHENMFWYRQDPGLGLRLIYFSYDVKMKEKGDIPEGYSVSREKKERFSLILESASTNQTSMYLCASSFPGDEETQYFGPGTRLLVL.

Only a few counts were recorded for this clone. The chain recombines TRBV18 with TRBJ1-6; D remains ambiguous. V shed 6 bases and J shed 7 bases, with 22 bases lying between them. The CDR3 contains 17 residues. Germline V CDR1 and CDR2: KGHSH, LQKENI. The CDR3, as DNA: TGTGCCAGCTCGCGGGCTTCAGGACGGGCACCCAATTCACCCCTCCACTTT. This gives the protein CASSRASGRAPNSPLHF. Filled out from reference TRBV18 and TRBJ1-6, the complete variable domain reads NAGVMQNPRHLVRRRGQEARLRCSPMKGHSHVYWYRQLPEEGLKFMVYLQKENIIDESGMPKERFSAEFPKEGPSILRIQQVVRGDSAAYFCASSRASGRAPNSPLHFGNGTRLTVT.

The gene calls are TRBV28 and TRBJ2-7; TRBD2 matches at 10 bases. The CDR3 extends over 13 amino acids. Losses at the gene ends were 10 bases for V and 3 bases for J; bases not matched to a gene: 6. Looked up from germline, CDR1 is MDHEN and CDR2 is SYDVKM. The CDR3 reads CATQAGGLYEQYF. CDR3 sequence (DNA): TGTGCCACCCAAGCGGGAGGGCTCTACGAGCAGTACTTC.

The chain is built from TRBV4-1 and TRBJ2-7; 8 positions agree with TRBD2. The CDR3 is made up of 15 amino acids. Germline V gene sequence: CDR1 MGHRA, CDR2 YSYEKL. J was trimmed by 6 bases and V by 0 bases; bases with no gene match: 7. The CDR3 is CASSQEGGGSREQYF. The CDR3 nucleotides are TGCGCCAGCAGCCAAGAGGGCGGGGGGTCTCGCGAGCAGTACTTC.

The chain is built from TRBV6-5 and TRBJ1-2; TRBD1 matches at 9 bases. The length of the CDR3 is 13 residues. Per the germline V gene, CDR1 is MNHEY and CDR2 is SVGAGI. With V trimmed by 8 bases and J by 8 bases, 9 bases remained unmatched. The CDR3 sequence: CASGDRVLSGYTF. CDR3 coding DNA: TGTGCCAGCGGGGACAGGGTGTTGTCCGGCTACACCTTC.